This T cell receptor (beta chain) was captured in a study of blood T cell repertoires in COVID-19. Clones were sequenced by immunoSEQ multiplex PCR, and TCRdb holds only the in-frame ones, with some missing. The data contain some 250,000 clones, around 87% of them singletons. Per germline, CDR1 SGHNT and CDR2 YENEEA. There are 13 residues in the CDR3. Trimming took 5 bases from V and 6 from J, leaving 10 bases between them. The sample was peripheral blood. The sequence was collected from a man between 60 and 75 years old who had recovered from COVID-19. V usage is TRBV11-3 and J usage is TRBJ2-2; D perhaps matches TRBD1 (5 bases). The CDR3 coding sequence is TGTGCCAGCAGCGCAGGGTTCTCCGGGGAGCTGTTTTTT. This sequence encodes CASSAGFSGELFF.